Each of the 10 T cell receptor beta chains below was sequenced from the same sample in a study of blood T cell repertoires in COVID-19. Generated by immunoSEQ multiplex PCR, the TCRdb table keeps only in-frame clones and is missing some. Of about 56,000 clones listed, around 90% are singletons. Specimen: peripheral blood. The receptors were gathered from a man aged 45-65 years with active COVID-19.

This chain joins TRBV19 and TRBJ1-5; no firm D call. V lost 1 base and J lost 2, with 12 bases in between. CDR3 size: 16 residues. In germline, CDR1 is LNHDA, CDR2 SQIVND (reference sequence). The CDR3 loop is CASSIVGGTGNQPQHF. The DNA for the CDR3 is TGTGCCAGTAGTATAGTAGGAGGAACGGGCAATCAGCCCCAGCATTTT.

The chain uses TRBV19 and TRBJ1-1; D is perhaps TRBD1 (6 bases). The germline V gene encodes CDR1 LNHDA and CDR2 SQIVND (reference sequence). The CDR3 spans 14 residues. Trimming pared 8 bases from V and 1 base from J, leaving 14 bases between. In DNA form, the CDR3 reads TGTGCCAGTTCTGACAGGACAACGAACACTGAAGCTTTCTTT. As protein: CASSDRTTNTEAFF.

The V gene is TRBV3-1 (or the pseudogene TRBV3-2), the J gene TRBJ2-5, with a weak D call TRBD2 (6 bases). V shed 4 bases and J shed 3 bases, with 6 bases lying between them. CDR3 length equals 12 residues. Per germline, CDR1 LGHDT and CDR2 YNNKEL (reference sequence). The CDR3 DNA sequence: TGTGCCAGCAGCCGGAGGGAAGAGACCCAGTACTTC. Its protein product is CASSRREETQYF.

This sequence joins TRBV5-4 and TRBJ2-6; possible D gene TRBD1, 5 bases. Between the trimmed V and J ends, which lost 2 bases and 0 bases, there was a span of 9 bases. The germline CDR1 and CDR2 sequences are SGHNT and YYREEE (reference sequence). There are 16 residues in the CDR3. CDR3 coding DNA: TGTGCCAGCAGCTTTTTAACAGGCTCTGGGGCCAACGTCCTGACTTTC. Amino acid sequence: CASSFLTGSGANVLTF.

For this clone: This sequence may be a read error, since a much larger clone differs from it by one base. The sample carries other DNA sequences with the same CDR3. The chain is built from TRBV5-1 and TRBJ2-2; D gene ambiguous. Germline CDR1 reads SGHRS; CDR2 reads YFSETQ. Between the trimmed V and J ends, which lost 2 bases and 1 base, there was a span of 6 bases. The CDR3 totals 14 residues. CDR3 DNA: TGCGCCAGCAGCTTAGCAGGGAACACCGGGGAGCTGTTTTTT. Protein product: CASSLAGNTGELFF.

The chain couples TRBV7-2 to TRBJ2-3; the D gene is possibly TRBD2 (5 bases). The CDR3 is made up of 13 amino acids. The ends were cut back, 3 bases at V and 6 bases at J, with 10 bases in the middle. The germline gives CDR1 SGHTA, CDR2 FQGNSA. Written as DNA, the CDR3 is TGTGCCAGCAGCTTGCCCGGGGTTGATACGCAGTATTTT. Amino acid sequence: CASSLPGVDTQYF.

The chain has TRBV29-1 and TRBJ2-5; D perhaps matches TRBD2 (6 bases). CDR1 and CDR2 from the germline V gene are SQVTM and ANQGSEA. The CDR3 runs to 12 residues. The V gene lost 7 bases and the J gene lost 7 bases, with 16 bases spanning the gap. The CDR3 nucleotides read TGCAGCGCAAGGTCGGGGGTAGCGACCCAGTACTTC. Amino acids: CSARSGVATQYF.

The chain is built from TRBV19 and TRBJ2-7, with 7 bases that match TRBD1. The CDR3 length is 14 residues. After removal of 1 base from V and 5 bases from J, the junction contained 5 bases not matched to a gene. Looked up from germline, CDR1 is LNHDA and CDR2 is SQIVND (reference sequence). This CDR3 is CASSIGYRGDEQYF. As DNA, the CDR3 is TGTGCCAGTAGTATAGGCTACAGGGGAGACGAGCAGTACTTC.

This clone appeared a single time. The chain is built from TRBV25-1 and TRBJ1-3; D not certain. CDR3 length: 16 amino acids. The V gene lost 1 base and the J gene lost 0 bases, with 10 bases spanning the gap. CDR1 is MGHDK, CDR2 SYGVNS, per germline. CDR3 DNA: TGTGCCAGCAGTGAATGGAGCCTTCTCTCTGGAAACACCATATATTTT. Residues: CASSEWSLLSGNTIYF.

This chain uses TRBV11-3 with TRBJ2-1, with 14 nucleotides matching TRBD2. Losses at the gene ends were 5 bases for V and 7 bases for J; bases not matched to a gene: 7. The germline gives CDR1 SGHNT, CDR2 YENEEA. This CDR3 is built from 16 residues. This CDR3 is CASSPRLAGGKNEQFF. The CDR3 coding sequence is TGTGCCAGCAGCCCAAGACTAGCGGGGGGGAAAAATGAGCAGTTCTTC.